Listed below are T cell receptor beta chains from one sample, sequenced in a study of beta chain features in type 1 diabetes. Sequencing was performed with immunoSEQ multiplex PCR; in TCRdb, only in-frame clones are kept and a portion is missing. The profile shows some 240,000 clones, roughly 17% of them singletons. The sequenced sample consisted of naive CD4+ T cells from blood. The receptors come from a man between 25 and 39 years old with type 1 diabetes. The CDR3 runs from the conserved cysteine through the conserved F or W. Each record gives: V gene, D gene, J gene, clone size, CDR3 DNA, CDR3 protein. D genes are given only for firm matches. Clone size appears in some rows only: once, few, many, or a class for an expanded clone.

>TRBV23-1|TRBD2|TRBJ2-7|-
TGCGCCAGCCGCGATTTTAGCGGGAGACACGCCTACGAGCAGTACTTC
CASRDFSGRHAYEQYF
>TRBV30|-|TRBJ1-2|-
TGTGCCTGGACACCACTCGGCCTCGAAAGGACCTATGGCTACACCTTC
CAWTPLGLERTYGYTF
>TRBV6-1|TRBD2|TRBJ2-1|-
TGTGCCAGCAGTGCCGGGACAGGTCCGACTAGCGGGAGCTCCTACAATGAGCAGTTCTTC
CASSAGTGPTSGSSYNEQFF
>TRBV9|-|TRBJ1-1|-
TGTGCCAGCAGCCCGAGAACTGAAGCTTTCTTT
CASSPRTEAFF
>TRBV2|-|TRBJ2-7|few
TGTGCCAGCAGTGATGGGGTTACTTACGAGCAGTACTTC
CASSDGVTYEQYF
>TRBV7-9|-|TRBJ2-1|few
TGTGCCAGCAAGTCGGGATCGGGTGAGCAGTTCTTC
CASKSGSGEQFF
>TRBV27|-|TRBJ1-2|-
TGTGCCAGCAGACAAGACCAATTCTATGGCTACACCTTC
CASRQDQFYGYTF
>TRBV30|-|TRBJ1-2|-
TGTGCCTGGAGTGTACGGGCCGCCCCGGGTGGCTACACCTTC
CAWSVRAAPGGYTF
>TRBV7-9|TRBD1|TRBJ2-7|-
TGTGCCAGCAGCTTAATAGGACAGGGAACCGCCTACGAGCAGTACTTC
CASSLIGQGTAYEQYF
>TRBV14|-|TRBJ2-1|-
TGTGCCAGCAGCTTCCGGGGGGCCCAACAGTTCTTC
CASSFRGAQQFF
>TRBV9|-|TRBJ2-2|-
TGTGCCAGCAGCGTAGTCGGCCACCCGAACACCGGGGAGCTGTTTTTT
CASSVVGHPNTGELFF
>TRBV30|TRBD2|TRBJ2-1|-
TGTGCCTGGAGTTTAAGGACTAGCGGGATAGCTGCTTCCTACAATGAGCAGTTCTTC
CAWSLRTSGIAASYNEQFF
>TRBV7-6|-|TRBJ2-7|few
TGTGCCAGCAGCTTAACTATAGCCGACGAGCAGTACTTC
CASSLTIADEQYF
>TRBV9|-|TRBJ2-6|few
TGTGCCAGCAGCGGCGGGACCTTTTCTGGGGCCAACGTCCTGACTTTC
CASSGGTFSGANVLTF
>TRBV5-1|TRBD2|TRBJ2-5|-
TGCGCCAGCAGGTCCGGGACTAGCGGGAGCCTGGAGACCCAGTACTTC
CASRSGTSGSLETQYF
>TRBV29-1|-|TRBJ1-1|-
TGCAGCGTTATGGGAACCACCGCAGAATTAACGAACACTGAAGCTTTCTTT
CSVMGTTAELTNTEAFF
>TRBV4-1|-|TRBJ2-7|-
TGCGCCAGCAGCCGGGAACGGGACATCTACTACGAGCAGTACTTC
CASSRERDIYYEQYF
>TRBV30|-|TRBJ2-5|-
TGTGCCTGGAGTGTCCTCCTACAAGAGACCCAGTACTTC
CAWSVLLQETQYF
>TRBV28|-|TRBJ1-1|-
TGTGCCAGCAGTTTGAGACAGACTGAAGCTTTCTTT
CASSLRQTEAFF
>TRBV14|-|TRBJ2-4|few
TGTGCCAGCAGCCAAGAAGGAAGGGGGGATCTAGCCAAAAACATTCAGTACTTC
CASSQEGRGDLAKNIQYF
>TRBV9|-|TRBJ2-1|-
TGTGCCAGCAGCGTACAGGGGAGCTCCTACAATGAGCAGTTCTTC
CASSVQGSSYNEQFF
>TRBV5-1|TRBD1|TRBJ2-5|-
TGCGCCAGCAGCTTGGCGGGGACAGGGGAAGAGACCCAGTACTTC
CASSLAGTGEETQYF
>TRBV7-6|-|TRBJ2-1|few
TGTGCCAGCAGCTTAGAAACTAGCTCATACAATGAGCAGTTCTTC
CASSLETSSYNEQFF
>TRBV29-1|-|TRBJ2-5|-
TGCAGCGTTGACCGGGTGCGAGAGACCCAGTACTTC
CSVDRVRETQYF
>TRBV9|TRBD2|TRBJ2-1|few
TGTGCCAGCAGCGTAATGGCTAGCGGAGGGAATGAGCAGTTCTTC
CASSVMASGGNEQFF
>TRBV29-1|TRBD2|TRBJ2-3|-
TGCAGCGTGGGGGGGACTCCCACAGATACGCAGTATTTT
CSVGGTPTDTQYF
>TRBV13|TRBD2|TRBJ2-1|few
TGTGCCAGCAGCTTTAGCGGGAGCTCCTACAATGAGCAGTTCTTC
CASSFSGSSYNEQFF
>TRBV29-1|-|TRBJ1-4|few
TGCAGCGTTGGGGCAGGTCAAGAAAAACTGTTTTTT
CSVGAGQEKLFF
>TRBV28|TRBD2|TRBJ2-5|-
TGTGCCAGCAGTTTACAACTAGCGGGGGAAGAGACCCAGTACTTC
CASSLQLAGEETQYF
>TRBV4-1|TRBD1|TRBJ2-7|few
TGCGCCAGCAGCCAAGATCAATGGACAGGCGGCGACGAGCAGTACTTC
CASSQDQWTGGDEQYF
>TRBV14|-|TRBJ2-6|-
TGTGCCAGCAGCCCTGGGCCAGGGGATTCTGGGGCCAACGTCCTGACTTTC
CASSPGPGDSGANVLTF
>TRBV5-1|-|TRBJ2-7|-
TGCGCCAGCAGCCTGTCTTCCTACGAGCAGTACTTC
CASSLSSYEQYF
>TRBV19|-|TRBJ2-4|few
TGTGCCAGTAGTACCGAAGGATTCAACATTCAGTACTTC
CASSTEGFNIQYF
>TRBV28|TRBD1|TRBJ2-7|few
TGTGCCAGCAGTACCCCCGGACAGGGGACTGCCGAGCAGTACTTC
CASSTPGQGTAEQYF
>TRBV9|TRBD1|TRBJ1-1|few
TGTGCCAGCAGCGTTCGGGGCGACAGGGCGGTAAGGACTGAAGCTTTCTTT
CASSVRGDRAVRTEAFF
>TRBV7-9|TRBD2|TRBJ2-1|few
TGTGCCAGCAGCTTAACACGACTTGGCTGGCGGGAGGTTTACAATGAGCAGTTCTTC
CASSLTRLGWREVYNEQFF
>TRBV28|TRBD2|TRBJ2-3|few
TGTGCCAGCAGTTTAGCGGGAGTGAGGCCTGATACGCAGTATTTT
CASSLAGVRPDTQYF
>TRBV9|TRBD2|TRBJ2-2|few
TGTGCCAGCCGACTAGCGCTCACCGGGGAGCTGTTTTTT
CASRLALTGELFF
>TRBV7-2|-|TRBJ2-1|once
TGTGCCAGCAGCTTGCACGGGAGCCACAATGAGCAGTTCTTC
CASSLHGSHNEQFF
>TRBV6-1|-|TRBJ2-2|few
TGTGCCAGCAGTGAAGACAGGTTAACCGGGGAGCTGTTTTTT
CASSEDRLTGELFF
>TRBV19|-|TRBJ2-1|-
TGTGCCAGTAGTACTTCTTCGTCGGCAGTTGACAATGAGCAGTTCTTC
CASSTSSSAVDNEQFF
>TRBV15|-|TRBJ1-4|-
TGTGCCACCAGCGATCGTACCTCAACTAATGAAAAACTGTTTTTT
CATSDRTSTNEKLFF
>TRBV20-1|-|TRBJ1-1|-
TGCAGTGCGATCGAAGGTGGGTTGGCTTTCTTT
CSAIEGGLAFF
>TRBV4-3|TRBD1|TRBJ1-2|few
TGCGCCAGCAGCCAAGGACCCGGGACAGGGAATGGCTACACCTTC
CASSQGPGTGNGYTF
>TRBV4-1|-|TRBJ2-1|few
TGCGCCAGCAAACGACCGGGCTCATCCTACAATGAGCAGTTCTTC
CASKRPGSSYNEQFF
>TRBV28|TRBD1|TRBJ1-2|-
TGTGCCAGCAGTCCGGGACAGGGGAACGGTGGCTACACCTTC
CASSPGQGNGGYTF
>TRBV28|-|TRBJ2-1|-
TGTGCCAGCAGAGGGAGCGGAGAGGGATACAATGAGCAGTTCTTC
CASRGSGEGYNEQFF